The sequence of this T cell receptor beta chain was determined in a study of Ad26.COV2.S vaccination and SARS-CoV-2 variants. For the study at large: Donor participated within the Ad26.COV2.S arm of the COV1001 trial. Dosing was one shot or two shots 56 days apart.

Study-wide results and limits: It was found that vaccine and placebo recipients had similar non-spike TCR breadth.

For this clone: Antigen specificity is unknown. Mismatch with germline at one junction end may stem from a read error.

This sample's treatment: around 19 received Ad26.COV2.S at low or high dose, single or two shots; about 5 received placebo; per-sample allocation not given. Sampling happened 63 days after the first vaccine or placebo injection. Profiling relied on immunoSEQ multiplex PCR, and the TCRdb table lists in-frame clones only, not all of them. Among 320,000 or so clones listed, roughly 90% were seen once. There are 15 residues in the CDR3. CDR1 is SNHLY, CDR2 FYNNEI, per germline. This chain links TRBV2 with TRBJ2-7; a possible D gene is TRBD2 (6 bases). The sequence was obtained from a person aged 18-65 years who received the Ad26.COV2.S COVID-19 vaccine or a placebo. The material sequenced was peripheral blood, taken in a trial of Ad26.COV2.S vaccine versus placebo. The chain's CDR3 is CASSEAPGGLGGEDF. CDR3 sequence (DNA): TGTGCCAGCAGTGAAGCGCCCGGGGGACTGGGCGGGGAGGACTTC.